This T cell receptor (beta chain) was sequenced during a study of T cell clones after liver transplantation. Study-wide background: In this trial, immunosuppression withdrawal was attempted within 2 years of liver transplant. Without induction therapy, subjects received standard immunosuppression until 12-24 months post-transplant. Samples came pre-transplant, pre-randomization before withdrawal, and post-randomization after withdrawal ended. A pre-transplant mixed lymphocyte reaction with TCRbeta sequencing defined graft-donor-reactive clones followed in post-transplant blood.

Method: immunoSEQ multiplex PCR; TCRdb's copy keeps in-frame clones and lacks some. The sample carries 75,000 to 100,000 clones, roughly 82% recorded once. CDR3 length equals 14 residues. With 6 bases removed from V and 2 bases from J, the gap between germline ends came to 11 bases. Looked up from germline, CDR1 is LNHNV and CDR2 is YYDKDF (reference sequence). The count of this clone is one. The chain uses TRBV15 and TRBJ1-5, with a possible D match to TRBD1 (5 bases). This sample comprised CD4+ T cells from blood, obtained 45 to 46 months after liver transplant. This clonotype was sampled from a human patient who received a liver transplant. The T cells may come from the graft donor. The CDR3 is CATRAGAGNQPQHF. The CDR3 DNA reads TGTGCCACCAGAGCTGGGGCGGGCAATCAGCCCCAGCATTTT.